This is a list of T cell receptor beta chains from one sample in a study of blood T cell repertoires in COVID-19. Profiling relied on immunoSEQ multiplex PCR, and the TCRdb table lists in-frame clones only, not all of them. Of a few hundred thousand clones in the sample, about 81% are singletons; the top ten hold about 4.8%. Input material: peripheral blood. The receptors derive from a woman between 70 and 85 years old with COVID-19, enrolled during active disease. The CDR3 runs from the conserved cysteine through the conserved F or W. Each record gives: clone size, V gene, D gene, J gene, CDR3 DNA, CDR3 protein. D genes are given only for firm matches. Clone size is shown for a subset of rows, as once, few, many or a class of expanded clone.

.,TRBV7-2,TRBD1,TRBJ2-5,TGTGCCAGCAGCTTAATGGGAGACAGGGCGGAGACCCAGTACTTC,CASSLMGDRAETQYF
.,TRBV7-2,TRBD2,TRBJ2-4,TGTGCCAGCAGCTTGGCAACTAGCGGACTAGCCAAAAACATTCAGTACTTC,CASSLATSGLAKNIQYF
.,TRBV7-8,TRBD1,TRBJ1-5,TGTGCCAGCAGCTCACAGGGGGCAAAGAACAATCAGCCCCAGCATTTT,CASSSQGAKNNQPQHF
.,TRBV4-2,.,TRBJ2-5,TGTGCCAGCAGCCAAGCCCTAGGGGGAGCACAAGAGACCCAGTACTTC,CASSQALGGAQETQYF
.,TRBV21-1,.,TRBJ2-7,TGTGCCAGCAGCAAAGGGACAGGGGGCTACTACGAGCAGTACTTC,CASSKGTGGYYEQYF
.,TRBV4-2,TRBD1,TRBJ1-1,TGTGCCAGCAGCCAAGCCGGGACAGGGGGCCTTGAAGCTTTCTTT,CASSQAGTGGLEAFF
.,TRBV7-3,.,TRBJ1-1,TGTGCCAGCAGCCGCAGCGGGGCGATGAACACTGAAGCTTTCTTT,CASSRSGAMNTEAFF
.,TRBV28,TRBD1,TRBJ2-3,TGTGCCAGTATTAGGGGGCCCGATACAGATACGCAGTATTTT,CASIRGPDTDTQYF
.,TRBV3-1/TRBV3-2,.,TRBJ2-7,TGTGCCAGCAGCCGGGCCCCCTTTGAGGGCGAGCAGTACTTC,CASSRAPFEGEQYF
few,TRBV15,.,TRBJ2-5,TGTGCCACCAGCCCCGGGGTTTGGGAGACCCAGTACTTC,CATSPGVWETQYF
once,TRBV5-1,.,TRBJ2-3,TGCGCCAGCAGCCTCAAGCGGGCTCAAAGCACAGATACGCAGTATTTT,CASSLKRAQSTDTQYF
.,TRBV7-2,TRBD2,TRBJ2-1,TGTGCCAGCAGCTTAGGGCTAGCGGGAGGGCTAGATCAGTTCTTC,CASSLGLAGGLDQFF
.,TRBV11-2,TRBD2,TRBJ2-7,TGTGCCAGCTCACTAGCGGTAACCTACGAGCAGTACTTC,CASSLAVTYEQYF
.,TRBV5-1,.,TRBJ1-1,TGCGCCAGCAGCTTCGACGGACAGAACACTGAAGCTTTCTTT,CASSFDGQNTEAFF
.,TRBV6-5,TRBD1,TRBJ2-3,TGTGCCACCTACAGTAAGGGGACAGGAAGCTTT,CATYSKGTGSF
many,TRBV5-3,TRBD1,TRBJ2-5,TGTGCCAGAAGCTTCCCGGGGACAGAAGAGACCCAGTACTTC,CARSFPGTEETQYF
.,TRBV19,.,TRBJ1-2,TGTGCCAGTAGTAGGGGACTTCCGAAGGATAACTATGGCTACACCTTC,CASSRGLPKDNYGYTF
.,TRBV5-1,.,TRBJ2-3,TGCGCCAGCAGCTTGTACGGGAGCCCCACAGATACGCAGTATTTT,CASSLYGSPTDTQYF
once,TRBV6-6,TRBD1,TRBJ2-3,TGTGCCAGCAGTCTAGCCGACAGGGCAGGGGGACAGTCTAGCACAGATACGCAGTATTTT,CASSLADRAGGQSSTDTQYF
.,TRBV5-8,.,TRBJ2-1,TGTGCCAGCAACCCCTCAGGGCGTGGGAAATCCTACAATGAGCAGTTCTTC,CASNPSGRGKSYNEQFF
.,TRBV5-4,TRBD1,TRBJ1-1,TGTGCCAGCAGTTTGCAACAGGGGGGACCGCGGGCTTTCTTT,CASSLQQGGPRAFF
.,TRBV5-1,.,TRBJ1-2,TGCGCCAGCAGCTTGATTAGGGGCGACAACTATGGCTACACCTTC,CASSLIRGDNYGYTF
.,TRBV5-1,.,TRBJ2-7,TGCGCCAGCAGCGACAGCTTGTACGAGCAGTACTTC,CASSDSLYEQYF
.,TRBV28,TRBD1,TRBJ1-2,TGTGCCAGCAGGATGGACAGGGCGGTTGGTGGCTACACCTTC,CASRMDRAVGGYTF
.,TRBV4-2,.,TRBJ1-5,TGTGCCAGCAGCCAAGGGCAGAAAGGGGTAAATCAGCCCCAGCATTTT,CASSQGQKGVNQPQHF
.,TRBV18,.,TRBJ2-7,TGTGCCAGCTCCCAGAATACAGCGAACCCGGGGGAGCAGTACTTC,CASSQNTANPGEQYF
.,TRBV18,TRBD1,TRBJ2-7,TGTGCCAGCTCACCACCCGATCAGGACAGGGGCCCCCCCTACGAGCAGTACTTC,CASSPPDQDRGPPYEQYF
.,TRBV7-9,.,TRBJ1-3,TGTGCCAGCGGACGGGAGGCGCTGGGGAACACCATATATTTT,CASGREALGNTIYF
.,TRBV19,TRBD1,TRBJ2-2,TGTGCCAGTAGCCACCCGGGACAGGGTTGGGCCGGGGAGCTGTTTTTT,CASSHPGQGWAGELFF
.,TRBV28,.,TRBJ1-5,TGTGCCAGCAGTTTCCTCAGGGGCAATCAGCCCCAGCATTTT,CASSFLRGNQPQHF
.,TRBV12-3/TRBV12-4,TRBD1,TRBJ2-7,TGTGCCAGCAGCAGGGACAGATTATACGAGCAGTACTTC,CASSRDRLYEQYF
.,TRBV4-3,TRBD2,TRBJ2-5,TGCGCCAGCAGCCAAGGAGGGGCGGGAGGGGGTTTTGAGACCCAGTACTTC,CASSQGGAGGGFETQYF
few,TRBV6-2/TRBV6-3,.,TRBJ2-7,TGTGCCAGCAGTTATGGCGGGGTCATAAAGCAGTACTTC,CASSYGGVIKQYF
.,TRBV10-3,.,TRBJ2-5,TGTGCCATCAGTGAGTCGTTATTACAAGAGACCCAGTACTTC,CAISESLLQETQYF
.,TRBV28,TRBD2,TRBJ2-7,TGTGCCAGTGGTGCGGGAGGAATGCTGGGTGAGCAGTACTTC,CASGAGGMLGEQYF
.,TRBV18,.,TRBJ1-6,TGTGCCAGCTCACCACGGGGGGAGGGGTCACCCCTCCACTTT,CASSPRGEGSPLHF
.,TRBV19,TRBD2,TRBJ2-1,TGTGCCAGTTATAGCGGGTACGGCGGATACAATGAGCAGTTCTTC,CASYSGYGGYNEQFF
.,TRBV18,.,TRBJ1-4,TGTGCCAGCTCACCACCGGGAGGGAGGTTCGGTGAAAAACTGTTTTTT,CASSPPGGRFGEKLFF
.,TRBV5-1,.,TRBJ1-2,TGCGCCAGCAGCTCGAGTCAGGGTACGACAAACTATGGCTACACCTTC,CASSSSQGTTNYGYTF